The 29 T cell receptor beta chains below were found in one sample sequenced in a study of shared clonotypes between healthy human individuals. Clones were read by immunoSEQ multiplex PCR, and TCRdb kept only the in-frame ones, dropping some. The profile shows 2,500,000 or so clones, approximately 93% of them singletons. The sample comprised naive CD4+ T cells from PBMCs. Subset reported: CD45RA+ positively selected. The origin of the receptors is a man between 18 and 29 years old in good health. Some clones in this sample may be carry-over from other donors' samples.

The CDR3 bases are TGTGCCAGCAGGCGACTAGCGCCGAACACCGGGGAGCTGTTTTTT. This encodes CASRRLAPNTGELFF. The rearrangement uses TRBV6-5 and TRBJ2-2; 8 bases are a match to TRBD2. The CDR3 covers 15 residues. CDR1 MNHEY and CDR2 SVGAGI come from the germline V gene. V lost 6 bases to trimming and J lost 0 bases; unmatched junction nucleotides: 3.

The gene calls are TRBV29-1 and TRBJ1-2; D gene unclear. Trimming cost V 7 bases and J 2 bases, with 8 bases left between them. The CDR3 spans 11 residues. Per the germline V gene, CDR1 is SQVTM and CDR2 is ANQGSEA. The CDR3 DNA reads TGCAGCGCCGCTACCAACTATGGCTACACCTTC. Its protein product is CSAATNYGYTF.

CDR3 sequence: CASSFSVGAYNEQFF. The DNA for the CDR3 is TGCGCCAGCAGCTTCAGCGTGGGAGCCTACAATGAGCAGTTCTTC. The rearrangement joins TRBV5-1 to TRBJ2-1; D is perhaps TRBD2 (5 bases). Germline CDR1 SGHRS, CDR2 YFSETQ. The CDR3 is 15 amino acids. Trimming took 2 bases from V and 2 from J, leaving 11 bases between them.

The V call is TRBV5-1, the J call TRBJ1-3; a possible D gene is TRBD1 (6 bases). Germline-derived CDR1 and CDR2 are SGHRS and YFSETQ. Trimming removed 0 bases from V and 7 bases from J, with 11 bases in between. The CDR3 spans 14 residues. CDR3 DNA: TGCGCCAGCAGCTTGGGATCAGGGGTGAACACCATATATTTT. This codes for CASSLGSGVNTIYF.

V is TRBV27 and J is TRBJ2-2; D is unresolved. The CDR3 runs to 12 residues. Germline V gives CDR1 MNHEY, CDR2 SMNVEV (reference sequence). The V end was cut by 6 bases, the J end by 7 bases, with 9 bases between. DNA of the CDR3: TGTGCCAGCAGCCACCCTCTCGGGGAGCTGTTTTTT. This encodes CASSHPLGELFF.

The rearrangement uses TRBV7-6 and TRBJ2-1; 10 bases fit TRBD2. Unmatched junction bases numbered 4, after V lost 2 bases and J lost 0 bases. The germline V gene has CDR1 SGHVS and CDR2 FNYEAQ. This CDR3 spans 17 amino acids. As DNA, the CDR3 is TGTGCCAGCAGCTTACGGACTAGCGGAAGCTCCTACAATGAGCAGTTCTTC. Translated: CASSLRTSGSSYNEQFF.

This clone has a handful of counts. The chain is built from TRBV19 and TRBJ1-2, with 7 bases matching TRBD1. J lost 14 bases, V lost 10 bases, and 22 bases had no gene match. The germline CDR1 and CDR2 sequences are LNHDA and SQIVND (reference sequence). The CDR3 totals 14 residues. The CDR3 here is CATSPGTVSALWTF. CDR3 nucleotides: TGTGCCACCTCACCGGGGACAGTGAGTGCGTTGTGGACCTTC.

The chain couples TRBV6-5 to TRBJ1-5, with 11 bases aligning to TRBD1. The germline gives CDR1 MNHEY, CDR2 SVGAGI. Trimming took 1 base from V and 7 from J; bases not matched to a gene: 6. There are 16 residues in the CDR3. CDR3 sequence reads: CASSYYGTGGSQPQHF. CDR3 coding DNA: TGTGCCAGCAGTTACTATGGGACAGGGGGGAGCCAGCCCCAGCATTTT.

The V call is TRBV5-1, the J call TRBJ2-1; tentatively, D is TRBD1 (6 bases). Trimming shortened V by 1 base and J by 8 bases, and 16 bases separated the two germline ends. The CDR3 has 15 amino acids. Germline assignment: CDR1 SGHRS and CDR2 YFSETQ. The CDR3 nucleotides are TGCGCCAGCAGCTTGTACCTACAGGGCGTCTATGAGCAGTTCTTC. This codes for CASSLYLQGVYEQFF.

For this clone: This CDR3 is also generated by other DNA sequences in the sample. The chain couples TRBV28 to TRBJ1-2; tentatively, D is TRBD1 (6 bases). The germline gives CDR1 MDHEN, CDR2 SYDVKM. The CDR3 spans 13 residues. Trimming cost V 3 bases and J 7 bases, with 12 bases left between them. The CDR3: CASSLTGGVGYTF. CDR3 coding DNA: TGTGCCAGCAGTTTGACGGGGGGCGTTGGCTACACCTTC.

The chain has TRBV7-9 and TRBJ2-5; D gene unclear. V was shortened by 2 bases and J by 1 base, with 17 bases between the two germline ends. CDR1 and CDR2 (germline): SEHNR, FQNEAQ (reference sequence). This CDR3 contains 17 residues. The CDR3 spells CASSLKGRTYIQETQYF. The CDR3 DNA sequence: TGTGCCAGCAGCTTAAAGGGCAGAACCTACATCCAAGAGACCCAGTACTTC.

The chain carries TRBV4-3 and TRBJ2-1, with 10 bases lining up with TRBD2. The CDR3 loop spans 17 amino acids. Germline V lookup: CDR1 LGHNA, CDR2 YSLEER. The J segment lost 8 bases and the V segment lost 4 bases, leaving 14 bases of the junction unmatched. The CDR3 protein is CASSRGWTGTSVYEQFF. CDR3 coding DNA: TGCGCCAGCAGCCGCGGATGGACCGGGACTAGCGTGTATGAGCAGTTCTTC.

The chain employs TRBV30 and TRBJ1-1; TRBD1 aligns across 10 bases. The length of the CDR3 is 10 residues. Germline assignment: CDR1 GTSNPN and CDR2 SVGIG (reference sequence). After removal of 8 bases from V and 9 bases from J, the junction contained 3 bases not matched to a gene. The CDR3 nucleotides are TGTGCCGGACAGGGGGTTAAAGCTTTCTTT. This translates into CAGQGVKAFF.

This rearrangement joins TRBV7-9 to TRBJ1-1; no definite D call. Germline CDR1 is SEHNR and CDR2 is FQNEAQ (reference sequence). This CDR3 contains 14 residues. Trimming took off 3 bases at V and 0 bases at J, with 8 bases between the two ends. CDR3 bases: TGTGCCAGCAGCTTCTCGGGCCTGAACACTGAAGCTTTCTTT. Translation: CASSFSGLNTEAFF. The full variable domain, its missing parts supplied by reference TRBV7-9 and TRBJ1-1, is DTGVSQNPRHKITKRGQNVTFRCDPISEHNRLYWYRQTLGQGPEFLTYFQNEAQLEKSRLLSDRFSAERPKGSFSTLEIQRTEQGDSAMYLCASSFSGLNTEAFFGQGTRLTVV.

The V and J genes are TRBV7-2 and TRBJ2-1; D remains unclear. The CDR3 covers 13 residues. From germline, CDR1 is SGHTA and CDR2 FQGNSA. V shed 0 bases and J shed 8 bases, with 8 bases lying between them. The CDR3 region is CASSLAWVDEQFF. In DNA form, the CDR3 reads TGTGCCAGCAGCTTAGCGTGGGTGGATGAGCAGTTCTTC.

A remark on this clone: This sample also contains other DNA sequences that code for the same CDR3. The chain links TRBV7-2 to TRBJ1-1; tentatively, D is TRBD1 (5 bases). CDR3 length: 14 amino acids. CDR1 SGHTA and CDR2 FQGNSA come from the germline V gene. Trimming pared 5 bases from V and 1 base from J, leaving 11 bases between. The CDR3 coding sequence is TGTGCCAGCAGCGCTTCTGGGGGGAACACTGAAGCTTTCTTT. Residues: CASSASGGNTEAFF.

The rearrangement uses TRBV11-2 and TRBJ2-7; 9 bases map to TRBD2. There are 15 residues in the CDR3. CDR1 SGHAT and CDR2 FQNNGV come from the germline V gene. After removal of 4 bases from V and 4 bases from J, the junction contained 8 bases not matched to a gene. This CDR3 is CASSYSAGGTYEQYF. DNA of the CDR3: TGTGCCAGCAGCTACTCAGCGGGAGGAACATACGAGCAGTACTTC. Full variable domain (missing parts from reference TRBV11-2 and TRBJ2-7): EAGVAQSPRYKIIEKRQSVAFWCNPISGHATLYWYQQILGQGPKLLIQFQNNGVVDDSQLPKDRFSAERLKGVDSTLKIQPAKLEDSAVYLCASSYSAGGTYEQYFGPGTRLTVT.

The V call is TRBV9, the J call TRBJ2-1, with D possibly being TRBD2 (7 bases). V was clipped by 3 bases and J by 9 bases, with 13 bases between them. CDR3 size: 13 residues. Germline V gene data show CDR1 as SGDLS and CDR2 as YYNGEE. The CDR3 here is CASSDPGGSEQFF. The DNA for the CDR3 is TGTGCCAGCAGCGACCCGGGGGGCAGTGAGCAGTTCTTC.

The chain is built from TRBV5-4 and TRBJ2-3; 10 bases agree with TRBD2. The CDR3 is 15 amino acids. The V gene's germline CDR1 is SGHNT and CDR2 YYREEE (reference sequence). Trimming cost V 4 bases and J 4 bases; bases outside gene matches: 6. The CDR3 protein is CASSPPSGRADTQYF. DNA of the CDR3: TGTGCCAGCAGCCCGCCCAGCGGGAGGGCAGATACGCAGTATTTT.

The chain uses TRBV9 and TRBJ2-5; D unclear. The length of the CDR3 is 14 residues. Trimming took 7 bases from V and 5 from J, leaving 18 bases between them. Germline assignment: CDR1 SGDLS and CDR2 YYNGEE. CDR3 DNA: TGTGCCAGCGGCCCCCGGTCCTCTTGGGAGACCCAGTACTTC. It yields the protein CASGPRSSWETQYF. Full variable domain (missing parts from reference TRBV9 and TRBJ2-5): DSGVTQTPKHLITATGQRVTLRCSPRSGDLSVYWYQQSLDQGLQFLIQYYNGEERAKGNILERFSAQQFPDLHSELNLSSLELGDSALYFCASGPRSSWETQYFGPGTRLLVL.

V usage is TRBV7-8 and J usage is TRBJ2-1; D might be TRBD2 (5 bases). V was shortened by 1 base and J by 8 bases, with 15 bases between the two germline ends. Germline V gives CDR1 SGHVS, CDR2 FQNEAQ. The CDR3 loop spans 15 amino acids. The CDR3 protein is CASSLGGPGGDEQFF. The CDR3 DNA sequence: TGTGCCAGCAGCTTAGGAGGGCCCGGAGGAGATGAGCAGTTCTTC. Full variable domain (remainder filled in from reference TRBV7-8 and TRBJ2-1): GAGVSQSPRYKVAKRGQDVALRCDPISGHVSLFWYQQALGQGPEFLTYFQNEAQLDKSGLPSDRFFAERPEGSVSTLKIQRTQQEDSAVYLCASSLGGPGGDEQFFGPGTRLTVL.

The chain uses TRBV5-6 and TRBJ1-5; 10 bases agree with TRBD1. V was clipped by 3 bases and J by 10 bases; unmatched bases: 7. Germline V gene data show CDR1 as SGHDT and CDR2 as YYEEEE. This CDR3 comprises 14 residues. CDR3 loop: CASSSGQGRSPQHF. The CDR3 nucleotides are TGTGCCAGCAGCTCGGGACAGGGGCGGTCCCCCCAGCATTTT.

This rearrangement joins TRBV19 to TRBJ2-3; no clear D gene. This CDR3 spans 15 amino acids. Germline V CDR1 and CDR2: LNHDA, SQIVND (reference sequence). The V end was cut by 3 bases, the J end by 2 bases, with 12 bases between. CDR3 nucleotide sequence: TGTGCCAGTAGTATGGACCCCGGGCCCACAGATACGCAGTATTTT. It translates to CASSMDPGPTDTQYF.

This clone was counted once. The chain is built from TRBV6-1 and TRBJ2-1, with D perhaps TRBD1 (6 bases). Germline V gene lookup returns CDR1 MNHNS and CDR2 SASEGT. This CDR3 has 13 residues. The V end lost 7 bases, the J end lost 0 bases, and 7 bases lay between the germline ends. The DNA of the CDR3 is TGTGCCAGCAAAGGGGGCTCCTACAATGAGCAGTTCTTC. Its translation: CASKGGSYNEQFF.

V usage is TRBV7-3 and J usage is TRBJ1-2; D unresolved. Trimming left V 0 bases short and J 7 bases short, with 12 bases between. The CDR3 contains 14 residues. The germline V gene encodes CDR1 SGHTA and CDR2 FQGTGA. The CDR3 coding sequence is TGTGCCAGCAGCTTAACCGACTATTCAGGTGGCTACACCTTC. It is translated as CASSLTDYSGGYTF.

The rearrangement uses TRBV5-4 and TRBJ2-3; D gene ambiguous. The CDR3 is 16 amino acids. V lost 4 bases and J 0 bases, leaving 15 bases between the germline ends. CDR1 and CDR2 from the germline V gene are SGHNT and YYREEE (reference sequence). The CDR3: CASSAGPASSTDTQYF. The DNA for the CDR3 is TGTGCCAGCAGCGCCGGCCCAGCGTCTAGCACAGATACGCAGTATTTT.

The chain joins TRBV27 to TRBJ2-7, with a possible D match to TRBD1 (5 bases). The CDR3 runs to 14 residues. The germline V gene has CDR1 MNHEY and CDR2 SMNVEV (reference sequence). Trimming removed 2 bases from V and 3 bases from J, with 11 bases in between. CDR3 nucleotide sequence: TGTGCCAGCAGTTTAAACTGGCAGGGCTACGAGCAGTACTTC. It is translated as CASSLNWQGYEQYF.

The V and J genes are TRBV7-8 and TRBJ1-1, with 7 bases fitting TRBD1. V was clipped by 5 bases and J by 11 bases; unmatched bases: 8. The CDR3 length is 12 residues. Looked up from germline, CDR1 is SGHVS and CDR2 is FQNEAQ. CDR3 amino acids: CASSGIGQAAFF. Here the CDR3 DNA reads TGTGCCAGCAGCGGGATCGGACAGGCCGCTTTCTTT.

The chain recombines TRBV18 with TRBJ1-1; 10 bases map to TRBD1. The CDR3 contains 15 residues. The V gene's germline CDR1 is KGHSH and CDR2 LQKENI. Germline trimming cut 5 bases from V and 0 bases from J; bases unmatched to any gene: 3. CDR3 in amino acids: CASSVGTGVNTEAFF. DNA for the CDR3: TGTGCCAGCTCAGTAGGGACAGGGGTGAACACTGAAGCTTTCTTT.